This section outlines one T cell receptor beta chain sequence together with its context. No antigen is known for it. Each donor was nominally healthy when sampled (though unrecorded immune exposures were likely). The data derive from a study of cytomegalovirus exposure and HLA in healthy donors. Overall study findings and caveats: In a later analysis, compared with equally common non-associated chains, HLA-associated beta chains were more expanded.

PCR used 60 Vbeta primers and 13 Jbeta primers. Only in-frame clones appear in the TCRdb table, and some are missing; sequencing was by immunoSEQ multiplex PCR. The sample includes roughly 150,000 clones, 65% to 90% of them seen just once. This receptor was obtained from a woman aged 50 to 65 in good health and CMV-seropositive. The sequencing sample was made of PBMCs.

The CDR3: CASSPQGRGELFF. The CDR3 coding sequence is TGTGCCAGCAGTCCACAGGGCCGCGGGGAGCTGTTTTTT. The chain carries TRBV2 and TRBJ2-2; possibly TRBD1 for D (6 bases). The CDR3 runs to 13 residues. From germline, CDR1 is SNHLY and CDR2 FYNNEI. The V end was cut by 5 bases, the J end by 7 bases, with 11 bases between.